The sequence of this TCR beta chain was determined in a study of T cells in Graves' hyperthyroidism and ophthalmopathy (dated by TCRdb to 2018 to 2020). As for the study more broadly: Peripheral blood samples were taken at initial diagnosis, before any treatment was given. Following sampling, methimazole starting at 30 mg daily was given to hyperthyroidism patients, and high-dose intravenous methylprednisolone was given to ophthalmopathy patients. The paper describes TCR Vbeta CDR3 sequencing of 120 to 150 peripheral blood samples, made up of approximately 40 ophthalmopathy patients, around 78 hyperthyroidism patients and roughly 17 progressor patients. In addition, the study compared T-cell repertoires in thyroid tissue and in blood from a handful of Graves' hyperthyroidism patients. The approximately 100 discovery patients were randomly split 7:3 into training and test sets. Prospective prediction of ophthalmopathy was tested in an independent validation cohort of fewer than 20 hyperthyroidism patients and 15 to 17 patients who later progressed to ophthalmopathy. A discovery cohort of 95 to 100 patients, roughly 45 with Graves' ophthalmopathy and approximately 60 with stable Graves' hyperthyroidism, was used to find distinguishing TCR V-J signatures. What the study reported, not specific to this receptor: A model built on a 13 V-J signature distinguished ophthalmopathy from stable hyperthyroidism, reaching 85% to 90% sensitivity and under 84% specificity in cross-validation and 80%/75% in testing. In validation, the model predicted progression to ophthalmopathy a median of 6.5 months before onset, with approximately 68% sensitivity and around 76% specificity. Most expanded thyroid clonotypes (frequency above 0.001) were also detected in blood, suggesting blood repertoires may reflect thyroid immune responses. Sample size was not statistically predetermined, and investigators were not blinded to group allocation.

As concerns this clonotype: Its target antigen remains unknown. The record has no base qualities; no much larger clone is one base away.

Hyperthyroidism patients were newly diagnosed, with disease duration under 2 months, and aged 18 to 65 years. The study excluded patients with uncontrolled infections, other autoimmune diseases, pregnancy or lactation. Clinical symptoms, serum thyroxine and TRAb, thyroid ultrasound, and orbital computed tomography formed the basis for the diagnoses. Blood from progressor patients was drawn when they were first diagnosed with hyperthyroidism, before any ophthalmopathy symptoms appeared. Ficoll-Paque density gradient centrifugation was used to isolate PBMCs from about 10 ml of fresh peripheral blood. Patients classed as progressors first received a Graves' hyperthyroidism diagnosis and then went on to develop ophthalmopathy during follow-up. Total RNA was extracted with Trizol reagent, and quality was checked on an Agilent 2100 Bioanalyzer. The TCR beta CDR3 regions were amplified from RNA transcripts. A first-round RT-PCR of the TCR CDR3 used the HTBI primer set with the Qiagen OneStep RT-PCR kit. Libraries were constructed in a second round of multiplex PCR, after which size selection and purification were performed. The libraries were sequenced on an Illumina HiSeq2000 using paired-end 100 bp reads. As for the authors' bioinformatics: SOAPnuke was used to process the raw data, removing reads that contained adapters or uncalled bases, had a mean Phred below 15, or lacked an exact match to the constant primer or identifier. COPE v1.2.5 was used to merge the high-quality paired reads, and each unique nucleotide sequence was defined as a clonotype. MiTCR v1.1 was used to align clonotypes to the IMGT TRBV, TRBD and TRBJ reference segments. Only V-J combinations with frequency above 0.0001, covering 99% to 99.2% of repertoires, were analysed. The TCS score was defined as the ratio of F50 (clonal expansion) to E x V (chaos), calculated using BLOSUM62-based TCRdist between CDR3 peptides within each V-J. Welch's t-statistics and random forest reduced roughly 540 V-J features to fewer than 15, which were used in a naive Bayes classifier (R e1071). Clones were called with MiXCR by TCRdb after fastp trimmed the public reads at Q25, and only in-frame beta chains were retained. Each record represents a unique CDR3 protein, reported with the most common genes and DNA among its rows. The V and J calls here are based on TCRdb, not the publication. The sample has a few hundred thousand distinct CDR3 sequences on record, approximately 14% of them singletons. The ten largest make up roughly 5.7% of the sample.

V and J are trimmed by 5 bases and 6 bases, and the gene matches miss 11 bases of the junction. Including cysteine and phenylalanine, the CDR3 has 15 amino acids. The DNA shown is the 45-base CDR3, in frame from base 1. Looking up the germline V gene (reference sequence) yields CDR1 LGHDT and CDR2 YNNKEL. The chain is encoded by TRBV3-1 joined to TRBJ2-3; 7 bases in the middle match TRBD2. The clonotype originates from a young woman with Graves' hyperthyroidism that later progressed to Graves' ophthalmopathy. What was sequenced was blood. The CDR3: CASSFRDYRGDTQYF. Here is the DNA: TGTGCCAGCAGCTTCAGGGACTACCGCGGGGATACGCAGTATTTT.